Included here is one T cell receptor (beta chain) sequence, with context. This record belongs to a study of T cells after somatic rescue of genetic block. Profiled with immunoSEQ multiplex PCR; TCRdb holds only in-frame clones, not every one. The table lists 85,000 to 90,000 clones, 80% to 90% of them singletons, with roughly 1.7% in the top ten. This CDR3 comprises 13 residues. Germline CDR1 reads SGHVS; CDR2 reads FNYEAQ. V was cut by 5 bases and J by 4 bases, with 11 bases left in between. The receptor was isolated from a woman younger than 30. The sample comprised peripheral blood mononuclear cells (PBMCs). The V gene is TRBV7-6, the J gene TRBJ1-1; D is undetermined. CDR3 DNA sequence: TGTGCCAGCAGCCCCATGGAAGGCACTGAAGCTTTCTTT. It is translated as CASSPMEGTEAFF.